Listed below are T cell receptor beta chains from one sample, sequenced in a study of blood T cell repertoires in COVID-19. Profiling relied on immunoSEQ multiplex PCR, and the TCRdb table lists in-frame clones only, not all of them. The table lists approximately 270,000 clones, around 89% of them singletons, with about 0.8% in the top ten. The source material was peripheral blood. The receptors here all came from a man in his thirties or forties with acute or convalescent COVID-19. The conserved cysteine and the conserved F or W are not part of the CDR3 here. Each record gives: V gene, D gene, CDR3 protein. The D gene is left open where the match is weak.

>TRBV18|TRBD1
ASSPTGGSSEEAF
>TRBV12-5|NA
ASGITGIYSDSNQPQH
>TRBV29-1|TRBD2
SVIEGLVLSEQF
>TRBV6-6|NA
ASGFARDYEQY
>TRBV28|TRBD1
ASSWIGTGVNYEQF
>TRBV18|TRBD1
ASSPGTGDRIGNAYEQY
>TRBV7-9|NA
ASSLVGTAGSRTGELF
>TRBV7-9|TRBD2
ASSSSGRKHTGELF
>TRBV6-5|NA
ASRLTTDTDTQY
>TRBV29-1|TRBD1
SVVMTGDQPQH
>TRBV11-2|NA
ASSLGNLENQPQH
>TRBV28|NA
ASSSYPQGWGYT
>TRBV6-5|TRBD2
ASSLAGVRNEQF
>TRBV3-1/TRBV3-2|NA
ASSQDYMFYEQY
>TRBV5-1|NA
ASSLGVGGTEEAF
>TRBV29-1|NA
SVEPGFATINEQF
>TRBV5-1|TRBD2
ASSSGGPPGELF
>TRBV18|TRBD1
ASSSQGITSTDTQY
>TRBV29-1|TRBD1
SALDRNWDTIY
>TRBV3-1/TRBV3-2|NA
ASSQDIFGLRQRNEQF
>TRBV25-1|NA
ATPEENEQY